The clone carrying this TCR beta chain came up a few times. Antigen unknown. This sample is part of a study of T-cell memory formation after mild COVID-19. Study-level background: TCR clusters largely stayed donor specific. Study-level results: A balance of CD4 and CD8 characterized clones contracting day 15 to 85, whereas later expanders leaned CD4+.

Germline CDR1 SGDLS, CDR2 YYNGEE. V lost 4 bases and J lost 1; bases outside the gene matches: 10. The CDR3 consists of 16 residues. From the 5' RACE reads, TCRdb called clonotypes with MiXCR, one entry per CDR3 protein. The table includes just over 200,000 distinct CDR3 sequences, roughly 10% detected once. The sequenced sample was PBMCs or a T cell subset sorted from them (not recorded which). This TCR came from a man between 18 and 35 years old who had mild COVID-19 (a few samples of this study predate the infection). Cell type and time point are not known. This chain links TRBV9 with TRBJ1-1; 7 positions agree with TRBD1. In DNA, the CDR3 is TGTGCCAGCAGCTCAGGGGGTGGACTCTCGAACACTGAAGCTTTCTTT. Residues: CASSSGGGLSNTEAFF.